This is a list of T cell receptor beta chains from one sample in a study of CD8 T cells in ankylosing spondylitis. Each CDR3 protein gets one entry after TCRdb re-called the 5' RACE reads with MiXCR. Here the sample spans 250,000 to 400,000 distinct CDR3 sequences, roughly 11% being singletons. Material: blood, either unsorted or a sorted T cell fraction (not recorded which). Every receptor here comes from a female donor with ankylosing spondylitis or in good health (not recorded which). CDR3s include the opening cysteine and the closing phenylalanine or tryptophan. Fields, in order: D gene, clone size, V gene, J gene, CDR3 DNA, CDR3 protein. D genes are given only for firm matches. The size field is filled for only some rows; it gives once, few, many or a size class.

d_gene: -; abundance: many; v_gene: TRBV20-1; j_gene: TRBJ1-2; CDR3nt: TGCAGTGCTAGTTTGGGGGTAAAAGGTGGCTACACCTTC; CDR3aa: CSASLGVKGGYTF
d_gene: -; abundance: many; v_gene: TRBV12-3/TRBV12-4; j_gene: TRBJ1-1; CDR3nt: TGTGCCAGCAGCTCCAGATTTGGGGCTTTCTTT; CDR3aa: CASSSRFGAFF
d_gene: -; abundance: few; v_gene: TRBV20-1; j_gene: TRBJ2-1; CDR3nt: TGCAGTGCTAGAGACCCAGCAGCGGCCTCCTACAATGAGGGGTTCTTC; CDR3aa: CSARDPAAASYNEGFF
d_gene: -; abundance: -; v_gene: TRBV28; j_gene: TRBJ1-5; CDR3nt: TGTGCCAGCAGTCCAGGGTCAACTAAACAGAGGAATCAGCCCCAGCATTTT; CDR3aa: CASSPGSTKQRNQPQHF
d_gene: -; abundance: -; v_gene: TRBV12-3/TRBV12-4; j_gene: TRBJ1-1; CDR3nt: TGTGCCAGCAGTTTGGTTGCAGGGCTGGAAGCTTTCTTT; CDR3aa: CASSLVAGLEAFF
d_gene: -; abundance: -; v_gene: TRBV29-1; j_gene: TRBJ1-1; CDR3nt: TGCAGCGTTGTAAGGGGGGGGGGTGGCACTGTAGCTTTCTTT; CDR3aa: CSVVRGGGGTVAFF
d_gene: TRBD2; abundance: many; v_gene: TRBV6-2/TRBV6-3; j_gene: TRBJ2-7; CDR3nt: TGTGCCAGCAGTTCCAGACCCGGGACTAGCCACCCATGGCAGTACTTC; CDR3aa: CASSSRPGTSHPWQYF
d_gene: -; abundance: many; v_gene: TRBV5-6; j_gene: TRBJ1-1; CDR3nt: TGTGCCAGCAGCCCGTCCTGGATGAACACTGAAGCTTTCTTT; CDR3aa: CASSPSWMNTEAFF
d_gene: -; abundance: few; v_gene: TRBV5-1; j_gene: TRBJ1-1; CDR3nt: TGCGCCAGCAGCTTGGACACCCGGGGGGAAGCTTTCTTT; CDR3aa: CASSLDTRGEAFF
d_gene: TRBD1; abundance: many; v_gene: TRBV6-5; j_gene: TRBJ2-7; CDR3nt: TGTGCCAGCAGTTCCACCCCGGGACAGCGCTACGAGCAGTACTTC; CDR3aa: CASSSTPGQRYEQYF
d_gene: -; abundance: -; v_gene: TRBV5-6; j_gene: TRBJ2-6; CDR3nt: TGTGCCAGCAGCTCGCGGCACTCTGGGGCCAACGTCCTGACTTTC; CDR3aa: CASSSRHSGANVLTF
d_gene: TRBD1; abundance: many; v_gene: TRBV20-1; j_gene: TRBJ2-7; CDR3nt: TGCAGTGCTAAGGGACAGGGGTACGAGCAGTACTTC; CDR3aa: CSAKGQGYEQYF
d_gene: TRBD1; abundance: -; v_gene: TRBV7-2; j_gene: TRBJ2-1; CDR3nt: TGTGCCAGCAGCACAGGGGGGATGCCGTTCTTC; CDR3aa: CASSTGGMPFF
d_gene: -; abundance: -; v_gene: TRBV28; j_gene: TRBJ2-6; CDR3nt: TGTGCCAGCAGTCCCATGAAGGGGGCCAACGTCCTGACTTTC; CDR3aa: CASSPMKGANVLTF
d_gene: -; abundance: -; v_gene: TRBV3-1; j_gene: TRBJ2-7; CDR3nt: TGTGCCAGCAGCCAAGTATCCAGGGATGGCGAGCAGTACTTC; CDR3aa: CASSQVSRDGEQYF
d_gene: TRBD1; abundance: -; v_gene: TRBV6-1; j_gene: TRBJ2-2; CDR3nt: TGTGCCAGCAGGAGAGGGACAGGGGGAAAGAACACCGGGGAGCTGTTTTTT; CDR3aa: CASRRGTGGKNTGELFF
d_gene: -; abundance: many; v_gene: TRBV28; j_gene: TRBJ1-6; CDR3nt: TGTGCCAGCCGGGGCTCGTATAATTCACCCCTCCACTTT; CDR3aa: CASRGSYNSPLHF
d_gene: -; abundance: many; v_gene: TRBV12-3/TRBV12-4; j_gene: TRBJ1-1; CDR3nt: TGTGCCAGCAGTTTCCAGGGGTTGAACACTGAAGCTTTCTTT; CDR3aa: CASSFQGLNTEAFF
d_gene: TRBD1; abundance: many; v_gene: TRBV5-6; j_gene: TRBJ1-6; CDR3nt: TGTGCCAGCAGCTTGGTGGGACAGGGCTCGCCACCCCTCCACTTT; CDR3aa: CASSLVGQGSPPLHF
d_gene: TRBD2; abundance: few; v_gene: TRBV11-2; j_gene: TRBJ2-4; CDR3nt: TGTGCCAGCAGCTTGGGACATAGCGGGAGTAGAGCCAAAAACATTCAGTACTTC; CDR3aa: CASSLGHSGSRAKNIQYF
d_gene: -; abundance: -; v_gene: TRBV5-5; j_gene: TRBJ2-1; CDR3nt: TGTGGGAGTCAGGGAATTAGTTCCTACAATGAGCAGTTCTTC; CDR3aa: CGSQGISSYNEQFF
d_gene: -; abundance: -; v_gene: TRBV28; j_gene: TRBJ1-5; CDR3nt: TGTGCTATCACGCGGGGTCCTGGCAATCAGCCCCAGCATTTT; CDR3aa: CAITRGPGNQPQHF
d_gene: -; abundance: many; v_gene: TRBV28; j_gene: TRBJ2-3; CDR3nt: TGTGCCAGCAGCCAACCGATTGATACGCAGTATTTT; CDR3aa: CASSQPIDTQYF
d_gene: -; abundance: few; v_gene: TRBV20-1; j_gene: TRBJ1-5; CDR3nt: TGCAGTGCTCTTAGGGAGAGTACGAGCAATCAGCCCCAGCATTTT; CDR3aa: CSALRESTSNQPQHF
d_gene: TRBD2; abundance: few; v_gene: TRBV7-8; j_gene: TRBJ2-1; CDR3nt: TGTGCCACCTCCCCCACTAGCGGTATGGCTTACAATGAGCAGTTCTTC; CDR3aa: CATSPTSGMAYNEQFF
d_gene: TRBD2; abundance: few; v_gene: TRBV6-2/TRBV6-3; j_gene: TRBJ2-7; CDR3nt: TGTGCCAGCAGTTATGGGACTAGCGGGAGAACCTACGAGCAGTACTTC; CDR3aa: CASSYGTSGRTYEQYF
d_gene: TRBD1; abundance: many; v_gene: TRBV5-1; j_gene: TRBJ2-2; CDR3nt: TGCGCCAGCAGCTTGCCGGATAGATTAGGACAGGGTAAAACCGGGGAGCTGTTTTTT; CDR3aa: CASSLPDRLGQGKTGELFF
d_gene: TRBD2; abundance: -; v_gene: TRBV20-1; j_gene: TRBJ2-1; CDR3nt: TGCTGTGCTAGGGGGAAACTAGCGGGAGGTTCCTACAATGAGCAGTTCTTC; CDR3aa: CCARGKLAGGSYNEQFF
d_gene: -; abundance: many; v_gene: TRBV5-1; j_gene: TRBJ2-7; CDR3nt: TGCGCCAGCAGCTTCACCACCCCACCGAACGAGCAGTACTTC; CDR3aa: CASSFTTPPNEQYF
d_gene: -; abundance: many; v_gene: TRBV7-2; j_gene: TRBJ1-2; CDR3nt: TGTGCCAGCAGCTCGGCGGGGCAGGGATATGGCTATGGCTACACCTTC; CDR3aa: CASSSAGQGYGYGYTF
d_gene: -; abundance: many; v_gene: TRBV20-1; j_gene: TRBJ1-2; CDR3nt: TGCAGTGCTAGGCTCGACACCGAATATGGCTACACCTTC; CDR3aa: CSARLDTEYGYTF
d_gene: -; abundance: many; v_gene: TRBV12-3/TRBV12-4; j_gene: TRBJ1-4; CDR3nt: TGTGCCAGCAGTTCCGGGGAGGCCTTTGAACTGTTTTTT; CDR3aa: CASSSGEAFELFF
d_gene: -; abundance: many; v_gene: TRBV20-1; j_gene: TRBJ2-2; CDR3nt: TGCAGTGCTAGAGATGGGGGCAGGGTGTCGGCCGGGGAGCTGTTTTTT; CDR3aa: CSARDGGRVSAGELFF
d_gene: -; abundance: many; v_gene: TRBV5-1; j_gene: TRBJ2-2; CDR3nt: TGTGCCAGCTCCCGGGGGAACACCGGGGAGCTGTTTTTT; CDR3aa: CASSRGNTGELFF
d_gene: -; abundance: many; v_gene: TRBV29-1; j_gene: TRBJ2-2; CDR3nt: TGCAGCGCCACCGGGGCTCCGAACACCGGGGAGCTGTTTTTT; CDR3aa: CSATGAPNTGELFF
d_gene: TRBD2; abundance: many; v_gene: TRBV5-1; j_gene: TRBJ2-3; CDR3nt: TGCGCCAGCAGCCTCCGGACTAGCGGAGATACGCAGTATTTT; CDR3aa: CASSLRTSGDTQYF
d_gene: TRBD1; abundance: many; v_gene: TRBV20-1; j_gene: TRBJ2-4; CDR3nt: TGCAGTGCTAGAGAACAGGGGGCAGTCAAAAACATTCAGTACTTC; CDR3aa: CSAREQGAVKNIQYF
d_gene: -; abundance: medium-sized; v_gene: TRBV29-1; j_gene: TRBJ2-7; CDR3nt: TGCAGCGTCGTGACAGGTCTATCCTACGAGCAGTACTTC; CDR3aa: CSVVTGLSYEQYF
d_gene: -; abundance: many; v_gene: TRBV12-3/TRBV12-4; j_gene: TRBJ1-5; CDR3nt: TGTGCCAGCAGGGGCTATAGCAATCAGCCCCAGCATTTT; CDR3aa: CASRGYSNQPQHF
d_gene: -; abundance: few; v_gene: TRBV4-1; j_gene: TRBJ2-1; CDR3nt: TGCGCCAGCAGCCAAGCGCCAGGGGGGGCGTTTGATGAGCAGTTCTTC; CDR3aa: CASSQAPGGAFDEQFF
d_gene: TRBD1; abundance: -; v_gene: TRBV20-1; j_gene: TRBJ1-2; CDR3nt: TGCAGTGCTCCGACAGGGCTTAGGGGCTACACCTTC; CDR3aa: CSAPTGLRGYTF
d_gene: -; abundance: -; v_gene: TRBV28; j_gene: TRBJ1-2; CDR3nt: TGTGCCAGCAGTCCCCGTCTTCGGCTCTATGGCTACACCTTC; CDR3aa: CASSPRLRLYGYTF
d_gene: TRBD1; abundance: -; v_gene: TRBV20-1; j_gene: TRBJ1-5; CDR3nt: TGCAGTGCTCGACAGGGGGTGGATCAGCCCCAGCATTTT; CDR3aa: CSARQGVDQPQHF
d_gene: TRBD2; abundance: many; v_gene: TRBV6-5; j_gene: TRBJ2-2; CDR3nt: TGTGCCAGCAGCTATGCCCTGGCGGGGGGGCCGGGAAGGGAGCTGTTTTTT; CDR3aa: CASSYALAGGPGRELFF
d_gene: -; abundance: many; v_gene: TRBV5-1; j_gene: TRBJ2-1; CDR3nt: TGCGCCAGCAGCGCGACTCCAAGCTCCTACAATGAGCAGTTCTTC; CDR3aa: CASSATPSSYNEQFF
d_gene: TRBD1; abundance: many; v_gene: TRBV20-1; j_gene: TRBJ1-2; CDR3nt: TGCAGTGCTAGAGATTTTTTCGTGACAGGGCGTTATGGCTACACCTTC; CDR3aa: CSARDFFVTGRYGYTF
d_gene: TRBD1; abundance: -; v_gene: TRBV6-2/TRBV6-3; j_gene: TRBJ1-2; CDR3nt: TGTGCCAGCACCCCCGCGATGGACAGGGGTTCCTACACCTTC; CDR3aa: CASTPAMDRGSYTF
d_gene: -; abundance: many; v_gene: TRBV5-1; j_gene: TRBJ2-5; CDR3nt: TGCGCCAGCAGCTTACAGGGCCAAGAGACCCAGTACTTC; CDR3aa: CASSLQGQETQYF
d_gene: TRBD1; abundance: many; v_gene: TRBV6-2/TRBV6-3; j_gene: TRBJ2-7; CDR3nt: TGTGCCAGCAGTTACCTCGGGACAGGTGGCTACGAGCAGTACTTC; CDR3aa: CASSYLGTGGYEQYF
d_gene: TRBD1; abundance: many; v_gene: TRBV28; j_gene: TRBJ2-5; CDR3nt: TGTGCCAGCAGTTTGTCGGGACAGGGCTTACAAGAGACCCAGTACTTC; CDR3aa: CASSLSGQGLQETQYF
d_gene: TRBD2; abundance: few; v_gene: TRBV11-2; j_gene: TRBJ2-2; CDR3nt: TGTGCCAGCAGCTTAGATCTAAGCGGGGGATTCGGGGAGCTGTTTTTT; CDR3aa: CASSLDLSGGFGELFF